The rows below give T cell receptor beta chains drawn from one sample of a study of cytomegalovirus exposure and HLA in healthy donors. Assay used: immunoSEQ multiplex PCR; TCRdb lists only in-frame clones, some missing. Of some 130,000 clones listed, about 74% are singletons. The sample taken for sequencing was PBMCs. The receptor set was obtained from a young man in good health and CMV-seronegative. Each CDR3 is given with its conserved first and last residue. A D gene is named only where the DNA matches it firmly. Where a row states a size, it is once, few, many or the class of an expanded clone; other rows omit it.

NA,TRBV6-1,TRBJ2-4,NA,CASSEYSLGLAKNIQYF,TGTGCCAGCAGTGAATATTCCCTGGGCCTAGCCAAAAACATTCAGTACTTC
NA,TRBV11-2,TRBJ2-1,TRBD2,CASSLDWAGGPREQFF,TGTGCCAGCAGCTTAGATTGGGCGGGAGGGCCCCGCGAGCAGTTCTTC
NA,TRBV2,TRBJ1-2,TRBD1,CASSEIGTGDNGYTF,TGTGCCAGCAGTGAAATCGGGACAGGGGACAATGGCTACACCTTC
NA,TRBV28,TRBJ2-3,NA,CASLGGWGVLDTQYF,TGTGCCAGCCTCGGCGGGTGGGGTGTTTTAGATACGCAGTATTTT
once,TRBV9,TRBJ1-1,NA,CASSVSPTSEAFF,TGTGCCAGCAGCGTATCCCCAACTAGTGAAGCTTTCTTT
NA,TRBV5-4,TRBJ1-3,NA,CASRSDSRSGNTIYF,TGTGCCAGCAGATCGGACAGCCGCTCTGGAAACACCATATATTTT
NA,TRBV6-6,TRBJ2-5,TRBD2,CASSYLAGRETQYF,TGTGCCAGCAGTTACTTAGCGGGCCGGGAGACCCAGTACTTC
NA,TRBV2,TRBJ1-5,NA,CASSEQGGWNQPQHF,TGTGCCAGCAGTGAACAGGGCGGATGGAATCAGCCCCAGCATTTT
NA,TRBV5-4,TRBJ1-2,NA,CASSTLDTPYYGYTF,TGTGCCAGCAGCACGCTCGACACGCCTTACTATGGCTACACCTTC
NA,TRBV7-9,TRBJ2-5,NA,CASSPGKETQYF,TGTGCCAGCAGCCCGGGGAAGGAGACCCAGTACTTC
NA,TRBV28,TRBJ1-1,NA,CASSIPGQKGAFF,TGTGCCAGCAGTATTCCGGGACAAAAGGGGGCTTTCTTT
NA,TRBV27,TRBJ2-6,NA,CASSSQRGWRVLTF,TGTGCCAGCAGTTCCCAGAGGGGGTGGAGGGTCCTGACTTTC
NA,TRBV7-7,TRBJ2-2,TRBD2,CASTADPGVAGGNTGELFF,TGTGCTAGCACCGCGGACCCAGGGGTAGCGGGAGGAAACACCGGGGAGCTGTTTTTT
NA,TRBV5-1,TRBJ2-1,TRBD2,CASSAGTSAQNSYNEQFF,TGCGCCAGCAGCGCCGGGACTAGCGCCCAGAACTCCTACAATGAGCAGTTCTTC
NA,TRBV28,TRBJ1-5,TRBD1,CASSQDRGYQPQHF,TGTGCCAGCAGTCAAGACAGGGGATATCAGCCCCAGCATTTT
NA,TRBV19,TRBJ1-3,TRBD1,CASSQDRGLGNTIYF,TGTGCCAGTAGTCAAGACAGGGGGCTCGGAAACACCATATATTTT
NA,TRBV7-6,TRBJ2-2,NA,CASTSGFTGELFF,TGTGCCAGCACCAGCGGCTTCACCGGGGAGCTGTTTTTT
NA,TRBV10-3,TRBJ2-5,NA,CAISGHGREGLQSQYF,TGTGCCATCAGTGGTCATGGGCGGGAAGGGTTGCAGTCCCAGTACTTC
NA,TRBV7-9,TRBJ2-2,TRBD1,CASSYGTGGTGELFF,TGTGCCAGCAGCTACGGGACAGGCGGCACCGGGGAGCTGTTTTTT
NA,TRBV6-7,TRBJ2-7,NA,CDSSYSSEYF,TGTGACAGCAGTTACTCGTCCGAGTACTTC
NA,TRBV19,TRBJ2-1,TRBD2,CASSRTSGSFQPGEQFF,TGTGCCAGTAGCAGGACTAGCGGGAGTTTTCAACCGGGTGAGCAGTTCTTC
NA,TRBV7-9,TRBJ1-1,NA,CASSFVGVEAFF,TGTGCCAGCAGCTTTGTGGGAGTTGAAGCTTTCTTT
NA,TRBV5-4,TRBJ2-3,TRBD2,CASSRTSGSSTDTQYF,TGTGCCAGCAGCCGGACTAGCGGGAGCAGCACAGATACGCAGTATTTT
once,TRBV19,TRBJ2-1,NA,CASSVQAFNEQFF,TGTGCCAGTAGTGTACAGGCCTTCAATGAGCAGTTCTTC
NA,TRBV6-4,TRBJ2-7,TRBD2,CASSGPGTSGSPYEQYF,TGTGCCAGCAGTGGACCCGGGACTAGCGGGAGTCCCTACGAGCAGTACTTC
NA,TRBV6-1,TRBJ2-2,NA,CAIHMYSHTGELFF,TGTGCCATCCATATGTATAGCCACACCGGGGAGCTGTTTTTT
NA,TRBV4-2,TRBJ2-4,TRBD2,CASSQDGLAGGLAKNIQYF,TGTGCCAGCAGCCAAGATGGACTAGCGGGAGGGCTAGCCAAAAACATTCAGTACTTC
few,TRBV6-6,TRBJ2-7,NA,CASKRQGIEQYF,TGTGCCAGCAAGAGGCAGGGCATCGAGCAGTACTTC
NA,TRBV10-2,TRBJ2-3,TRBD1,CASREQGTDTQYF,TGCGCCAGCAGAGAACAGGGGACAGATACGCAGTATTTT
NA,TRBV6-1,TRBJ2-7,TRBD2,CASSEDVAGGSYEQYF,TGTGCCAGCAGTGAAGATGTGGCGGGAGGGTCCTACGAGCAGTACTTC
NA,TRBV18,TRBJ1-2,NA,CASSPRMEGYTF,TGTGCCAGCTCACCACGGATGGAGGGCTACACCTTC
few,TRBV11-2,TRBJ2-2,NA,CASNSLGRRTGELFF,TGTGCCAGCAACAGTTTGGGGCGTCGAACCGGGGAGCTGTTTTTT
NA,TRBV11-2,TRBJ2-1,TRBD2,CASSLGASSGNYNEQFF,TGTGCCAGCAGCTTAGGCGCTTCGAGCGGGAACTACAATGAGCAGTTCTTC
NA,TRBV30,TRBJ2-5,NA,CAWSPEPQETQYF,TGTGCCTGGAGTCCAGAACCCCAAGAGACCCAGTACTTC
NA,TRBV15,TRBJ1-1,TRBD1,CATSRLGRDRGRTEAFF,TGTGCCACCAGCAGATTGGGGCGGGACAGGGGGCGAACTGAAGCTTTCTTT
NA,TRBV11-2,TRBJ2-1,NA,CASSLEGYEQFF,TGTGCCAGCAGCTTAGAGGGCTATGAGCAGTTCTTC
few,TRBV5-4,TRBJ2-4,NA,CASSLDTGIQYF,TGTGCCAGCAGCTTGGACACAGGCATTCAGTACTTC
NA,TRBV2,TRBJ1-5,NA,CASSDWQGNQPQHF,TGTGCCAGCAGTGACTGGCAGGGCAATCAGCCCCAGCATTTT
NA,TRBV30,TRBJ2-7,TRBD1,CAWIPLGTEPYEQYF,TGTGCCTGGATCCCACTTGGGACAGAGCCCTACGAGCAGTACTTC
NA,TRBV6-5,TRBJ1-1,NA,CASSYSISVRATEAFF,TGTGCCAGCAGTTACTCGATATCTGTGAGGGCCACTGAAGCTTTCTTT
NA,TRBV5-8,TRBJ2-7,NA,CASSSTGGPTYEQYF,TGTGCCAGCAGCTCCACTGGAGGACCGACTTACGAGCAGTACTTC
NA,TRBV5-8,TRBJ1-2,NA,CASSLVVNYGYTF,TGTGCCAGCAGCTTGGTAGTTAACTATGGCTACACCTTC
few,TRBV30,TRBJ1-4,TRBD1,CAHSGQGAGEKLFF,TGTGCCCACTCAGGACAGGGGGCAGGGGAAAAACTGTTTTTT
few,TRBV29-1,TRBJ2-7,TRBD2,CSVAGLIAGLTTYEQYF,TGCAGCGTTGCGGGCCTCATAGCGGGGCTGACGACCTACGAGCAGTACTTC
NA,TRBV4-1,TRBJ2-7,TRBD2,CASSQEGLAGGEQYF,TGCGCCAGCAGCCAAGAAGGACTAGCGGGAGGCGAGCAGTACTTC
few,TRBV14,TRBJ2-2,TRBD2,CASSLRRNGGVTGELFF,TGTGCCAGCAGCCTACGACGGAACGGGGGGGTCACCGGGGAGCTGTTTTTT
NA,TRBV18,TRBJ1-6,TRBD1,CASSPGTGYSPLHF,TGTGCCAGCTCACCGGGGACAGGGTATTCACCCCTCCACTTT
NA,TRBV19,TRBJ1-2,TRBD1,CASTEKDRGDYGYTF,TGTGCCAGTACCGAAAAAGACAGGGGGGACTATGGCTACACCTTC
NA,TRBV29-1,TRBJ1-3,NA,CSVVVGPGNTIYF,TGCAGCGTTGTAGTGGGGCCTGGAAACACCATATATTTT
NA,TRBV5-1,TRBJ2-1,TRBD2,CASNDASGSGEQFF,TGCGCCAGCAACGACGCTAGCGGTTCAGGGGAGCAGTTCTTC
NA,TRBV5-5,TRBJ1-4,NA,CASSLVGSGIGEKLFF,TGTGCCAGCAGCTTGGTGGGATCAGGGATCGGTGAAAAACTGTTTTTT
NA,TRBV12-5,TRBJ2-7,NA,CASAEGGWSYEQYF,TGTGCTAGTGCAGAAGGAGGTTGGTCCTACGAGCAGTACTTC
NA,TRBV28,TRBJ2-7,NA,CASSFSSRTQYF,TGTGCCAGCAGTTTTAGCAGTCGCACGCAGTACTTC
few,TRBV19,TRBJ2-2,NA,CASSQRQYTGELFF,TGTGCCAGTAGTCAACGACAGTACACCGGGGAGCTGTTTTTT
NA,TRBV5-1,TRBJ2-5,TRBD1,CASSLVYNRGETQYF,TGCGCCAGCAGCTTGGTATATAACAGGGGAGAGACCCAGTACTTC